This paragraph reports one T cell receptor (beta chain). The antigen is unknown. V was pared by 2 bases and J by 2 bases, with 15 bases between. From germline, CDR1 is LNHNV and CDR2 YYDKDF (reference sequence). The CDR3 has 17 residues. This record comes from a study of a mutant IDH1 vaccine in newly diagnosed glioma. Background on the study: The first vaccination came 4-6 weeks after radiotherapy alone, or with temozolomide cycles. Patients' prior therapy spanned radiotherapy, temozolomide, or both; most underwent both.

Time point denoted: week 47, end of study. Each dose delivered 300 ug of mutant IDH1 20-mer peptide subcutaneously with imiquimod. Findings and limits, study-wide: Across multiple MHC alleles, 93.3% of patients had vaccine-induced responses.

Profiled with immunoSEQ multiplex PCR; TCRdb holds only in-frame clones, not every one. The sample records 77,000 or so clones, about 81% being singletons. The sample was PBMCs, taken from a glioma patient whose treatment included an IDH1 peptide vaccine. This sequence was found in a middle-aged man with glioma. The chain uses TRBV15 and TRBJ1-4; D possibly corresponds to TRBD1 (5 bases). In DNA, the CDR3 is TGTGCCACCAGCAGATCATTGGGCCGGGGCACTAATGAAAAACTGTTTTTT. Its protein is CATSRSLGRGTNEKLFF.